This entry concerns a single TCR beta chain. Its matching antigen is unknown. The V segment lost 3 bases and the J segment 5 bases; nucleotides outside the gene matches: 9. The CDR3 covers 16 residues. Germline V gives CDR1 SGHRS, CDR2 YFSETQ. This sample was included in a study of T-cell reconstitution after alpha-beta-depleted transplantation in children. Findings of the study overall: High day-60 TCRbeta diversity in some patients came from surviving recipient T cells and thymic progenitors. Newly produced T cells mostly provided counts and TCRbeta diversity after one year, as hyperexpanded clones declined.

The TCRbeta library was prepared with unique molecular identifiers. MiXCR, run by TCRdb on the PCR reads, gives a single entry per CDR3 protein. The table has 530,000 or so distinct CDR3 sequences, approximately 30% seen once. The input for sequencing was PBMCs, taken before TCRalphabeta/CD19-depleted stem cell transplant. The rearrangement links TRBV5-1 to TRBJ2-7; 12 nucleotides match TRBD2. The sequence was collected from a boy in the first two years of life with Wiskott-Aldrich syndrome, due to receive a stem cell transplant. The CDR3 spells CASSSRTSGMSHEQYF. Written as DNA, the CDR3 is TGCGCCAGCAGCTCCCGGACTAGCGGGATGTCTCACGAGCAGTACTTC.